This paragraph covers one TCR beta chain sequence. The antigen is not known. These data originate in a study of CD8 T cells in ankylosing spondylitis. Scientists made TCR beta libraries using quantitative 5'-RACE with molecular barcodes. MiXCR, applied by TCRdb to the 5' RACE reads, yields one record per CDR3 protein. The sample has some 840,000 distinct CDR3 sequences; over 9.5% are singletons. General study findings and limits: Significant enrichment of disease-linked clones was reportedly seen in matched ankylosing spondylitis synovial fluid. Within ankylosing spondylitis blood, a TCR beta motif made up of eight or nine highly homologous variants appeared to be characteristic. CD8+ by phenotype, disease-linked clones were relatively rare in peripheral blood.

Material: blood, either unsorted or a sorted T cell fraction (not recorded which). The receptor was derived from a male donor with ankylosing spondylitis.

CDR3 in DNA: TGTGCCAGCAGTGACTCAGCTAGCACAGATACGCAGTATTTT. The encoded protein is CASSDSASTDTQYF. This rearrangement joins TRBV2 to TRBJ2-3; D remains ambiguous. V was trimmed by 3 bases and J by 0 bases, leaving 7 bases between them. The CDR3 consists of 14 residues. Germline V gene data show CDR1 as SNHLY and CDR2 as FYNNEI.